This T cell receptor (beta chain) was identified in a study of blood T cells in healthy people across ages. Next came a second PCR, run for about 7 to 12 cycles, which used a sample-barcoded 5' primer along with a J-beta primer mix. TCRdb re-called the 5' RACE reads through MiXCR, storing one row per CDR3 protein. The sample includes over 600,000 distinct CDR3 sequences, over 20% seen only once; the top ten take roughly 3.6%. This clonotype has more than one count but fewer than ten. This TCR was sampled from a man in his sixties or seventies in good health. Material: blood.

CDR3 sequence reads: CASRRAASTDTQYF. CDR3 coding DNA: TGTGCCAGCCGAAGGGCAGCTAGCACAGATACGCAGTATTTT. This chain links TRBV27 with TRBJ2-3; D is uncertain. Germline lookup yields CDR1 MNHEY and CDR2 SMNVEV (reference sequence). V gave up 8 bases and J gave up 0 bases, with 12 bases separating them. The CDR3 is 14 amino acids.